A single sample gave rise to the 28 T cell receptor beta chains below, sequenced in a study of OX40 agonist ivuxolimab in advanced cancers. Measured with immunoSEQ multiplex PCR; TCRdb has only the in-frame clones, and not every one. This table has approximately 61,000 clones, about 90% appearing once. The sample was CD4+ or CD8+ T cells sorted from blood, taken in a trial of the OX40 agonist ivuxolimab. The receptors stem from an adult with an advanced solid tumor such as melanoma, head and neck, liver or kidney cancer.

The chain recombines TRBV28 with TRBJ1-2, with D possibly matching TRBD1 (6 bases). The length of the CDR3 is 15 residues. The germline CDR1 and CDR2 sequences are MDHEN and SYDVKM. V shed 5 bases and J shed 5 bases, with 18 bases lying between them. The CDR3 DNA reads TGTGCCAGCAGTCTCGGACAGAGCGGGTTATATGGCTACACCTTC. This translates into CASSLGQSGLYGYTF.

The chain couples TRBV29-1 to TRBJ1-1, with D possibly being TRBD1 (5 bases). The V gene's germline CDR1 is SQVTM and CDR2 ANQGSEA. Trimming took 1 base from V and 2 from J, leaving 8 bases between them. The length of the CDR3 is 13 residues. Here the CDR3 DNA reads TGCAGCGTTGAAGTGGGACCAAACACTGAAGCTTTCTTT. Protein: CSVEVGPNTEAFF.

The chain carries TRBV18 and TRBJ2-1, with 11 bases fitting TRBD2. J lost 9 bases, V lost 1 base, and 5 bases had no gene match. Germline-derived CDR1 and CDR2 are KGHSH and LQKENI. The length of the CDR3 is 15 residues. In nucleotides, the CDR3 is TGTGCCAGCTCACCACTTAGCGGGAGGGCCGCTGAGCAGTTCTTC. This codes for CASSPLSGRAAEQFF.

The genes are TRBV6-1 and TRBJ1-6; 8 positions agree with TRBD1. This CDR3 is built from 16 residues. With V trimmed by 4 bases and J by 7 bases, 9 bases remained unmatched. The germline V gene has CDR1 MNHNS and CDR2 SASEGT. The DNA of the CDR3 is TGTGCCAGCAGTGGGTTAGGGGGACAGGCGAATTCACCCCTCCACTTT. Translation gives CASSGLGGQANSPLHF.

This chain joins TRBV4-1 and TRBJ2-7; 12 nucleotides match TRBD2. This CDR3 has 17 amino acids. The V gene end was trimmed by 1 base and the J gene end by 3 bases; junction bases not matched to a gene: 7. Per germline, CDR1 MGHRA and CDR2 YSYEKL. The chain's CDR3 is CASSQGPGTSGRYEQYF. The CDR3 bases are TGCGCCAGCAGCCAAGGACCCGGGACTAGCGGGCGCTACGAGCAGTACTTC.

The chain links TRBV11-2 to TRBJ2-1; D perhaps matches TRBD1 (6 bases). CDR3 length equals 13 residues. V was shortened by 5 bases and J by 4 bases, with 9 bases between the two germline ends. CDR1 is SGHAT, CDR2 FQNNGV, per germline. Here the CDR3 reads CASSRGQYNEQFF. The CDR3 nucleotides are TGTGCCAGCAGCCGCGGACAGTACAATGAGCAGTTCTTC.

CDR3 sequence (DNA): TGTGCCAGCAGCTATAGGACTAGACCCGACGGGGAGCTGTTTTTT. This gives the protein CASSYRTRPDGELFF. The chain carries TRBV7-2 and TRBJ2-2; TRBD2 matches at 7 bases. V lost 4 bases and J lost 7; bases outside the gene matches: 9. The CDR3 length is 15 residues. Germline V gene lookup returns CDR1 SGHTA and CDR2 FQGNSA.

The rearrangement joins TRBV6-1 to TRBJ1-1; no definite D call. CDR3 length: 13 amino acids. V was trimmed by 6 bases and J by 1 base, leaving 9 bases between them. From germline, CDR1 is MNHNS and CDR2 SASEGT. In nucleotides, the CDR3 is TGTGCCAGCAGCCTGACCGCGAACACTGAAGCTTTCTTT. Protein: CASSLTANTEAFF.

The V call is TRBV18, the J call TRBJ1-1; D may be TRBD1 (5 bases). Germline loops: CDR1 KGHSH, CDR2 LQKENI. This CDR3 is built from 14 residues. Deletions cut 6 bases from V and 4 bases from J, with 15 bases between. This CDR3 is CASSSFEGRTEAFF. The CDR3 nucleotides are TGTGCCAGCTCCTCTTTCGAGGGACGCACTGAAGCTTTCTTT.

This clone was recorded only once. The V gene is TRBV9, the J gene TRBJ2-5, with D possibly being TRBD1 or TRBD2 (6 bases each). The CDR3 loop spans 15 amino acids. V was trimmed by 3 bases and J by 5 bases, leaving 17 bases between them. Germline lookup yields CDR1 SGDLS and CDR2 YYNGEE. CDR3 DNA: TGTGCCAGCAGCGAAAAGGGGGGCCTAGGGGAGACCCAGTACTTC. Encoded protein: CASSEKGGLGETQYF.

This chain joins TRBV6-5 and TRBJ2-3; a possible D gene is TRBD1 (6 bases). The V gene lost 0 bases and the J gene lost 0 bases, with 10 bases spanning the gap. Germline values: CDR1 MNHEY, CDR2 SVGAGI. The CDR3 length is 16 residues. CDR3 bases: TGTGCCAGCAGTTACTCGGGGACAACCAGCACAGATACGCAGTATTTT. Amino acid sequence: CASSYSGTTSTDTQYF.

The chain uses TRBV6-5 and TRBJ2-7, with TRBD2 matching 9 bases. The CDR3 consists of 15 residues. The germline V gene encodes CDR1 MNHEY and CDR2 SVGAGI. J lost 2 bases, V lost 2 bases, and 4 bases had no gene match. As DNA, the CDR3 is TGTGCCAGCAGTTACGTAGCGGGGGCCACCTACGAGCAGTACTTC. Amino acids: CASSYVAGATYEQYF.

The rearrangement joins TRBV21-1 to TRBJ1-4; the D call TRBD1 from the table was never checked on the DNA. TRBV21-1 is recorded as a pseudogene. The length of the CDR3 is 14 residues. The CDR3 region has the DNA TGTGCCAGCCGAGACAGGGAAGATAATGAAAAACTGTTTTTT. Translated, it gives CASRDREDNEKLFF.

The chain couples TRBV19 to TRBJ1-5, with 8 bases that match TRBD1. V trimming: 3 bases; J trimming: 3 bases; junction bases outside the gene matches: 10. This CDR3 has 17 amino acids. Germline V gives CDR1 LNHDA, CDR2 SQIVND (reference sequence). The CDR3 spells CASSIGTGIFYNQPQHF. The CDR3, as DNA: TGTGCCAGTAGTATCGGGACAGGCATTTTTTACAATCAGCCCCAGCATTTT.

The V call is TRBV5-4, the J call TRBJ2-6, with D tentatively TRBD1 (6 bases). Trimming cost V 0 bases and J 0 bases, with 19 bases left between them. The CDR3 consists of 20 residues. In germline, CDR1 is SGHNT, CDR2 YYREEE (reference sequence). CDR3 protein: CASSLDRDITFFSGANVLTF. The CDR3 region has the DNA TGTGCCAGCAGCTTGGACAGGGATATAACCTTTTTCTCTGGGGCCAACGTCCTGACTTTC.

V is TRBV29-1 and J is TRBJ2-7; D remains ambiguous. CDR1 and CDR2 from the germline V gene are SQVTM and ANQGSEA. Trimming took 2 bases from V and 1 from J, leaving 6 bases between them. CDR3 size: 12 residues. CDR3 protein: CSVEITSYEQYF. CDR3 bases: TGCAGCGTTGAAATTACTTCCTACGAGCAGTACTTC.

The gene calls are TRBV9 and TRBJ2-5, with 9 bases identical to TRBD2. The trim removed 3 bases at V and 1 base at J, leaving 1 base unmatched. The CDR3 contains 14 residues. Germline V gene data show CDR1 as SGDLS and CDR2 as YYNGEE. In DNA form, the CDR3 reads TGTGCCAGCAGCGGGGGACTAGCCCAAGAGACCCAGTACTTC. Its protein product is CASSGGLAQETQYF.

The chain joins TRBV5-4 to TRBJ2-3; perhaps TRBD2 as D (5 bases). The CDR3 spans 16 residues. Germline V CDR1 and CDR2: SGHNT, YYREEE (reference sequence). Trimming cost V 0 bases and J 2 bases, with 13 bases left between them. The CDR3 loop reads CASSLASGGYTDTQYF. The CDR3 DNA follows: TGTGCCAGCAGCTTGGCCAGTGGCGGGTACACAGATACGCAGTATTTT.

As DNA, the CDR3 is TGTGCCAGCAGCATTTCACGGGAGACCCAGTACTTC. It yields the protein CASSISRETQYF. V is TRBV6-5 and J is TRBJ2-5; D is uncertain. Germline lookup yields CDR1 MNHEY and CDR2 SVGAGI. The CDR3 length is 12 residues. The ends were cut back, 6 bases at V and 5 bases at J, with 10 bases in the middle.

This sequence joins TRBV18 and TRBJ2-5; 10 bases align to TRBD2. The length of the CDR3 is 16 residues. Trimming at V came to 2 bases and at J to 4 bases, leaving 7 bases not matched to a gene. The germline CDR1 and CDR2 sequences are KGHSH and LQKENI. In DNA form, the CDR3 reads TGTGCCAGCTCACCATCCACTAGCGGGAAAGGAGAGACCCAGTACTTC. Translation gives CASSPSTSGKGETQYF.

The chain couples TRBV16 to TRBJ2-7; 9 bases align to TRBD1. CDR1 and CDR2 (germline): KGHSY, FQNENV. The V gene end was trimmed by 3 bases and the J gene end by 2 bases; junction bases not matched to a gene: 5. The CDR3 has 15 residues. CDR3: CASSHTGQGAYEQYF. CDR3 coding DNA: TGTGCCAGCAGCCATACGGGACAGGGTGCCTACGAGCAGTACTTC. The full variable domain, with the rest looked up from reference TRBV16 and TRBJ2-7, is GEEVAQTPKHLVRGEGQKAKLYCAPIKGHSYVFWYQQVLKNEFKFLISFQNENVFDETGMPKERFSAKCLPNSPCSLEIQATKLEDSAVYFCASSHTGQGAYEQYFGPGTRLTVT.

The chain is built from TRBV30 and TRBJ2-5; 8 nucleotides match TRBD1. The CDR3 runs to 15 residues. Trimming at V came to 0 bases and at J to 11 bases, leaving 14 bases not matched to a gene. Germline CDR1 GTSNPN, CDR2 SVGIG (reference sequence). The CDR3 region has the DNA TGTGCCTGGAGTGTACTCAGGGGGCGGGTTAATGAGCAGTACTTC. Amino acids: CAWSVLRGRVNEQYF.

The CDR3 loop is CASSSRGTGDSGNTIYF. The CDR3 bases are TGTGCCAGCAGCTCTAGGGGAACAGGGGACTCTGGAAACACCATATATTTT. The chain is built from TRBV11-2 and TRBJ1-3; 7 positions match TRBD1. CDR1 is SGHAT and CDR2 is FQNNGV in the germline V gene. The CDR3 is made up of 17 amino acids. J gave up 0 bases and V 4 bases, and 9 bases lay outside the gene matches.

The chain is built from TRBV19 and TRBJ1-1, with D possibly being TRBD1 (6 bases). Trimming left V 1 base short and J 7 bases short, with 7 bases between. The CDR3 is made up of 12 amino acids. The germline gives CDR1 LNHDA, CDR2 SQIVND (reference sequence). CDR3 protein: CASSIVGGEAFF. In DNA form, the CDR3 reads TGTGCCAGTAGTATAGTAGGGGGTGAAGCTTTCTTT. Filled out from reference TRBV19 and TRBJ1-1, the complete variable domain reads DGGITQSPKYLFRKEGQNVTLSCEQNLNHDAMYWYRQDPGQGLRLIYYSQIVNDFQKGDIAEGYSVSREKKESFPLTVTSAQKNPTAFYLCASSIVGGEAFFGQGTRLTVV.

V usage is TRBV6-5 and J usage is TRBJ1-1, with a tentative D call TRBD1 (5 bases). Trimming removed 0 bases from V and 8 bases from J, with 13 bases in between. This CDR3 has 14 residues. The germline V gene has CDR1 MNHEY and CDR2 SVGAGI. CDR3 nucleotides: TGTGCCAGCAGTTACTCCGTTAATCGGGGGGAAGCTTTCTTT. Protein: CASSYSVNRGEAFF.

The rearrangement uses TRBV9 and TRBJ2-7; 8 bases agree with TRBD1. The CDR3 spans 14 residues. The V segment lost 4 bases and the J segment 6 bases; nucleotides outside the gene matches: 9. CDR1 SGDLS and CDR2 YYNGEE come from the germline V gene. CDR3 region: CASSPRTGFAEQYF. The CDR3 region has the DNA TGTGCCAGCAGCCCTAGGACAGGGTTCGCCGAGCAGTACTTC.

The chain combines TRBV9 with TRBJ2-1; D not resolved. There are 14 residues in the CDR3. From germline, CDR1 is SGDLS and CDR2 YYNGEE. The V end was cut by 0 bases, the J end by 4 bases, with 8 bases between. DNA of the CDR3: TGTGCCAGCAGCGTAGGAAGGTTATACAATGAGCAGTTCTTC. It yields the protein CASSVGRLYNEQFF. Combining the CDR3 with reference TRBV9 and TRBJ2-1 gives the whole variable domain DSGVTQTPKHLITATGQRVTLRCSPRSGDLSVYWYQQSLDQGLQFLIQYYNGEERAKGNILERFSAQQFPDLHSELNLSSLELGDSALYFCASSVGRLYNEQFFGPGTRLTVL.

This clone came up a few times. This sequence joins TRBV9 and TRBJ1-4; TRBD1 aligns across 7 bases. V was clipped by 0 bases and J by 6 bases; unmatched bases: 5. Germline loops: CDR1 SGDLS, CDR2 YYNGEE. The CDR3 is 15 amino acids. The CDR3 is CASSVEDREHEKLFF. The DNA for the CDR3 is TGTGCCAGCAGCGTAGAAGACAGGGAGCATGAAAAACTGTTTTTT.